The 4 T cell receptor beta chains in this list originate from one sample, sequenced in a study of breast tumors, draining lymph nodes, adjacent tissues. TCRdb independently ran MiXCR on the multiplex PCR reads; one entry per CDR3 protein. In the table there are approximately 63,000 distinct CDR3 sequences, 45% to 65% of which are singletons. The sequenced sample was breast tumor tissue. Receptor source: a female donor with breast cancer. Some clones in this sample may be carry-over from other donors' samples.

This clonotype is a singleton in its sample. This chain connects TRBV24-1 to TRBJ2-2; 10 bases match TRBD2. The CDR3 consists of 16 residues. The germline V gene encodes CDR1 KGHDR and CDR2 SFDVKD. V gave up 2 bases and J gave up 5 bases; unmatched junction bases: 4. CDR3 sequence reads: CATSDWTSGLTGELFF. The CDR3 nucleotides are TGTGCCACCAGTGATTGGACTAGCGGACTAACCGGGGAGCTGTTTTTT.

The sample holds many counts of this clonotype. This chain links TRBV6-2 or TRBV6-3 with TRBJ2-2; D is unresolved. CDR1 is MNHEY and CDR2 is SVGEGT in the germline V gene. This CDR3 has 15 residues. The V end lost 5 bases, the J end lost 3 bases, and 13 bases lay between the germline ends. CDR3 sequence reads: CASSTPGSYTGELFF. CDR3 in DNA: TGTGCCAGCAGTACCCCGGGCAGTTACACCGGGGAGCTGTTTTTT.

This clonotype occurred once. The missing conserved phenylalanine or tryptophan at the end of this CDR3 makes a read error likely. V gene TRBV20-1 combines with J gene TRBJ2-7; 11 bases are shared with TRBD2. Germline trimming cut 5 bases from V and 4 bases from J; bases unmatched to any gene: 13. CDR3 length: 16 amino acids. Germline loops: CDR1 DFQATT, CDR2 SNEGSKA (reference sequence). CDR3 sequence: CSAEGDTSGSLYEQYL. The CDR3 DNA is TGCAGTGCTGAAGGGGATACTAGCGGGAGCCTGTACGAGCAGTACCTC.

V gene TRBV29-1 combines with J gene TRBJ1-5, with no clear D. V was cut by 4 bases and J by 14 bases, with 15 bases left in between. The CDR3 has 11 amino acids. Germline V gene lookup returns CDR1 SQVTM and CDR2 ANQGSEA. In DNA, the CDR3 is TGCAGCGTTGGGGCCTCAGGCCACGAGCATTTT. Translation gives CSVGASGHEHF.